This passage covers 8 T cell receptor beta chains from one sample sequenced in a study of beta chain features in type 1 diabetes. cDNA synthesis used the whole RNA isolate, giving expressed TCRB sequences. The method was immunoSEQ multiplex PCR; TCRdb's version includes in-frame clones alone and lacks a portion of them. The data hold about 400,000 clones, with approximately 12% observed a single time. The sample was naive CD4+ T cells from blood. These receptor sequences come from a man in his late teens or twenties in good health.

The chain couples TRBV6-5 to TRBJ1-4; D gene unclear. V dropped 2 bases and J dropped 0 bases, with 4 bases sitting between them. This CDR3 region has 14 residues. Germline CDR1 reads MNHEY; CDR2 reads SVGAGI. The CDR3 DNA follows: TGTGCCAGCAGTTACCAGGCAACTAATGAAAAACTGTTTTTT. Translation gives CASSYQATNEKLFF.

The CDR3 DNA is TGTGCCAGCAGCTTATCAGGAAACACTGAAGCTTTCTTT. Amino acids: CASSLSGNTEAFF. The rearrangement links TRBV7-6 to TRBJ1-1; the D is unclear. Germline V gene sequence: CDR1 SGHVS, CDR2 FNYEAQ. Trimming took 2 bases from V and 2 from J, leaving 6 bases between them. This CDR3 is built from 13 residues.

This clone has only a few counts. This rearrangement joins TRBV5-1 to TRBJ2-2, with TRBD2 matching 7 bases. The CDR3 loop spans 16 amino acids. Germline trimming cut 3 bases from V and 0 bases from J; bases unmatched to any gene: 5. Per germline, CDR1 SGHRS and CDR2 YFSETQ. The CDR3 sequence is CASSSPAGSNTGELFF. CDR3 DNA sequence: TGCGCCAGCAGCTCGCCAGCGGGATCGAACACCGGGGAGCTGTTTTTT.

V and J are TRBV10-3 and TRBJ2-3; D gene uncertain. Trimming took 4 bases from V and 6 from J, leaving 8 bases between them. The CDR3 extends over 12 amino acids. Germline V lookup: CDR1 ENHRY, CDR2 SYGVKD. The CDR3 protein is CAISGRADTQYF. In nucleotides, the CDR3 is TGTGCCATCAGTGGTCGAGCCGATACGCAGTATTTT.

This clone occurred a few times. The rearrangement joins TRBV30 to TRBJ1-2; 8 positions match TRBD1. V lost 5 bases to trimming and J lost 4 bases; unmatched junction nucleotides: 12. The CDR3 runs to 15 residues. Germline CDR1 is GTSNPN and CDR2 is SVGIG (reference sequence). CDR3 coding DNA: TGTGCCTGGGGAAGGGACAGGCGGGGATCCTATGGCTACACCTTC. Its protein is CAWGRDRRGSYGYTF.

J is TRBJ2-1 and V is TRBV5-1; 11 nucleotides align to TRBD2. The CDR3 sequence is 18 residues long. Germline lookup yields CDR1 SGHRS and CDR2 YFSETQ. J gave up 8 bases and V 0 bases, and 13 bases lay outside the gene matches. DNA of the CDR3: TGCGCCAGCAGCTTGGATATTAGCGGGGGGGAGAGGGCCCATGAGCAGTTCTTC. This translates into CASSLDISGGERAHEQFF.

This chain uses TRBV9 with TRBJ2-7; 9 bases agree with TRBD2. Germline CDR1 SGDLS, CDR2 YYNGEE. With V trimmed by 8 bases and J by 2 bases, 8 bases remained unmatched. The CDR3 length is 14 residues. The CDR3 DNA is TGTGCCAGTAGCCCTAGCGGGGATACCTACGAGCAGTACTTC. This sequence encodes CASSPSGDTYEQYF.

This clone was counted only a few times. V gene TRBV7-2 combines with J gene TRBJ2-1; D remains ambiguous. Trimming left V 1 base short and J 6 bases short, with 10 bases between. CDR3 size: 14 residues. Germline V gene data show CDR1 as SGHTA and CDR2 as FQGNSA. The CDR3 protein is CASSLGGPSNEQFF. Here the CDR3 DNA reads TGTGCCAGCAGCTTAGGTGGGCCAAGCAATGAGCAGTTCTTC.